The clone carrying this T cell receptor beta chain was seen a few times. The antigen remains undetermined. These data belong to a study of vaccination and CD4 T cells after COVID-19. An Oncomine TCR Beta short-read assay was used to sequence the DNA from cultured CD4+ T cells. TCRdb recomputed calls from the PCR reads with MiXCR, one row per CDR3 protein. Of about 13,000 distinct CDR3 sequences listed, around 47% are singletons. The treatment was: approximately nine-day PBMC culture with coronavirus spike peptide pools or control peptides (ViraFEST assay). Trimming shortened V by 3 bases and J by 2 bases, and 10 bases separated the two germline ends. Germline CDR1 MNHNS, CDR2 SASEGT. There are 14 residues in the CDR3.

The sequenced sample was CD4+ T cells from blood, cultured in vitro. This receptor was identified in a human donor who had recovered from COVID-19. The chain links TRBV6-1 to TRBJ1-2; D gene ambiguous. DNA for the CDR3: TGTGCCAGCAGTGACCTCGGACGGAACTATGGCTACACCTTC. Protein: CASSDLGRNYGYTF.